A selection of T cell receptor beta chains follows, all from one sample in a study of blood T cell repertoires in COVID-19. Produced via immunoSEQ multiplex PCR; TCRdb's table is partial and in-frame only. This repertoire shows approximately 88,000 clones, 65% to 80% found once; its top ten account for over 40%. Sample: peripheral blood. These receptors originate from a human donor in a cohort sampled during active COVID-19. Each CDR3 is given with its conserved first and last residue. A D gene is named only where the DNA matches it firmly. The size of a clone is reported for some rows only, either as once, few or many, or as a class for expanded clones.

>.|.|TRBJ2-5|TRBV7-2
CASSLVFGETQYF
TGTGCCAGCAGCCTTGTGTTCGGAGAGACCCAGTACTTC
>once|TRBD2|TRBJ2-3|TRBV7-9
CASSSGGKASGLDTQYF
TGTGCCAGCAGCTCGGGGGGGAAGGCAAGCGGGTTAGATACGCAGTATTTT
>.|.|TRBJ2-7|TRBV5-1
CASSLDSTALYEQYF
TGCGCCAGCAGCTTGGACAGTACAGCACTTTACGAGCAGTACTTC
>few|.|TRBJ1-1|TRBV6-5
CASKATDRNTEAFF
TGTGCCAGCAAGGCGACCGACAGAAACACTGAAGCTTTCTTT
>.|TRBD1|TRBJ1-2|TRBV7-9
CATIPRTGSFFNYGYTF
TGTGCCACCATCCCACGGACAGGGAGTTTCTTTAACTATGGCTACACCTTC
>few|.|TRBJ1-3|TRBV6-2/TRBV6-3
CASSDASISGNTIYF
TGTGCCAGCAGTGATGCGTCGATCTCTGGAAACACCATATATTTT
>few|.|TRBJ1-2|TRBV27
CASSEGKNRVAYGYTF
TGTGCCAGCAGTGAGGGCAAGAACAGGGTGGCCTATGGCTACACCTTC
>.|.|TRBJ2-6|TRBV18
CASSREHSGANVLTF
TGTGCCAGCTCACGGGAGCACTCTGGGGCCAACGTCCTGACTTTC
>.|.|TRBJ2-2|TRBV9
CASSVASGSTGELFF
TGTGCCAGCAGCGTAGCGTCGGGGAGCACCGGGGAGCTGTTTTTT
>.|.|TRBJ2-1|TRBV11-2
CASSPRWGSSYNEQFF
TGTGCCAGCAGCCCTCGGTGGGGCAGTTCCTACAATGAGCAGTTCTTC
>.|TRBD1|TRBJ2-2|TRBV28
CASRKTGTGDTGELFF
TGTGCCAGCAGGAAAACGGGGACAGGGGACACCGGGGAGCTGTTTTTT
>.|.|TRBJ2-1|TRBV5-1
CASSGGSYNEQFF
TGCGCCAGCAGCGGGGGGTCCTACAATGAGCAGTTCTTC
>few|.|TRBJ1-1|TRBV14
CASSRGQLNTEAFF
TGTGCCAGCAGCCGCGGTCAGCTGAACACTGAAGCTTTCTTT
>.|.|TRBJ1-5|TRBV28
CASSFSDTYQPQHF
TGTGCCAGCAGTTTTTCGGACACTTATCAGCCCCAGCATTTT
>.|.|TRBJ2-6|TRBV7-9
CASSFNPVTGANVLTF
TGTGCCAGCAGCTTTAATCCGGTTACTGGGGCCAACGTCCTGACTTTC
>.|TRBD2|TRBJ2-1|TRBV4-1
CASSQVSGKAILEQFF
TGCGCCAGCAGCCAAGTGAGCGGGAAAGCTATTTTAGAGCAGTTCTTC
>.|.|TRBJ2-7|TRBV21-1
CASRPLAGGHEQYF
TGTGCCAGCAGACCACTAGCGGGAGGCCACGAGCAGTACTTC
>.|.|TRBJ2-5|TRBV6-1
CASSEEVTEETQYF
TGTGCCAGCAGTGAAGAGGTGACAGAAGAGACCCAGTACTTC
>once|.|TRBJ1-5|TRBV28
CATQWRGNQPQHF
TGTGCCACACAGTGGAGAGGGAATCAGCCCCAGCATTTT
>.|.|TRBJ2-1|TRBV7-8
CASSLALGGPKNEQFF
TGTGCCAGCAGCTTAGCGCTGGGGGGTCCGAAGAATGAGCAGTTCTTC
>.|.|TRBJ2-3|TRBV7-9
CASSLGDITDTQYF
TGTGCCAGCAGCTTGGGGGACATCACAGATACGCAGTATTTT
>.|TRBD1|TRBJ2-7|TRBV5-1
CASSPGTVSYEQYF
TGCGCCAGCAGCCCAGGGACAGTATCCTACGAGCAGTACTTC
>.|TRBD2|TRBJ2-7|TRBV11-2
CASSLTATFSGRGYEQYF
TGTGCCAGCAGCTTGACCGCTACCTTTAGCGGGAGGGGATACGAGCAGTACTTC
>.|.|TRBJ2-7|TRBV10-3
CAISVSKRTGYEQYF
TGTGCCATCAGTGTCTCGAAGCGGACGGGGTACGAGCAGTACTTC
>.|.|TRBJ1-3|TRBV24-1
CAVEDSAGNTIYF
TGTGCCGTAGAGGACAGCGCTGGAAACACCATATATTTT
>.|TRBD2|TRBJ2-7|TRBV11-1
CASSRISGLAYEQYF
TGTGCCAGCAGCCGTATATCGGGACTAGCCTACGAGCAGTACTTC
>.|TRBD1|TRBJ1-6|TRBV6-5
CASSLGQANNSPLHF
TGTGCCAGCAGTTTAGGACAGGCCAATAATTCACCCCTCCACTTT
>.|TRBD2|TRBJ2-1|TRBV6-5
CATTEREGWNEQFF
TGTGCCACCACAGAGCGGGAGGGGTGGAATGAGCAGTTCTTC
>.|TRBD1|TRBJ1-5|TRBV10-1
CASSTGTGVTQPQHF
TGCGCCAGCAGTACCGGGACAGGCGTCACTCAGCCCCAGCATTTT
>.|.|TRBJ2-6|TRBV10-1
CASKDKSGANVLTF
TGCGCCAGCAAGGACAAGTCTGGGGCCAACGTCCTGACTTTC
>few|TRBD2|TRBJ2-5|TRBV7-7
CASSWGGQETQYF
TGTGCTAGCAGCTGGGGAGGGCAAGAGACCCAGTACTTC
>.|TRBD1|TRBJ2-1|TRBV7-3
CASSLRQGVRNEQFF
TGTGCCAGCAGCTTACGACAGGGGGTGCGCAATGAGCAGTTCTTC
>.|TRBD2|TRBJ2-3|TRBV4-1
CASSHSTSGRADTQYF
TGCGCCAGCAGCCACTCTACTAGCGGGAGAGCGGATACGCAGTATTTT
>.|.|TRBJ1-5|TRBV5-8
CASSLDGQPQHF
TGTGCCAGCAGCTTGGACGGTCAGCCCCAGCATTTT
>.|TRBD1|TRBJ1-4|TRBV4-2
CASSQTLTGTGEKLFF
TGTGCCAGCAGCCAGACGTTGACAGGGACGGGTGAAAAACTGTTTTTT
>.|.|TRBJ1-3|TRBV28
CASSNSQGWYGNTIYF
TGTGCCAGCAGCAATAGCCAGGGGTGGTACGGAAACACCATATATTTT
>.|TRBD1|TRBJ2-3|TRBV5-4
CASSLARDRGLGTQYF
TGTGCCAGCAGCCTCGCCCGGGACAGGGGGTTGGGTACGCAGTATTTT